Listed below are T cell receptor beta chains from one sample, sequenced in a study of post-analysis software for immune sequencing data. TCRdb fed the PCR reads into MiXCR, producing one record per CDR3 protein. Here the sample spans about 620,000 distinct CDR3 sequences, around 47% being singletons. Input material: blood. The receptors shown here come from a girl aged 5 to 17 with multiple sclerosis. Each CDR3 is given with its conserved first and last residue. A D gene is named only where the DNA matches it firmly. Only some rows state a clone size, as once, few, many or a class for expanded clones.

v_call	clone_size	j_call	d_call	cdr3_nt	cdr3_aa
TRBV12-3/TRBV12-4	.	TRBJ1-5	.	TGTGCCAGCGGGCGGCAACAAGGACAGCCCCAGCATTTT	CASGRQQGQPQHF
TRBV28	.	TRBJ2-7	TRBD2	TGTGCCAGCAGTCAGAGGACTAGCGGGACCCGCTACGAGCAGTACTTC	CASSQRTSGTRYEQYF
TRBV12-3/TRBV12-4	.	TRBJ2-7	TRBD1	TGTGCCAGCAGTAAGGGACAGGGTACCTACGAGCAGTACTTC	CASSKGQGTYEQYF
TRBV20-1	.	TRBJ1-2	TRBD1	TGCAGTGCTCCAACGACAGGGAGTAGCTATGGCTACACCTTC	CSAPTTGSSYGYTF
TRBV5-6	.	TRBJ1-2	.	TGTGCCAGCAGCCCGGGTCCCTCGGGGTATGGCTACACCTTC	CASSPGPSGYGYTF
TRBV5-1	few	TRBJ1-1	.	TGCGCCAGCAGCCTGAGGAGTGGGGATACCTCGAACACTGAAGCTTTCTTT	CASSLRSGDTSNTEAFF
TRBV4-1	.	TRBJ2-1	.	TGCGCCAGCAGCTTCACGCGGGATGAGCAGTTCTTC	CASSFTRDEQFF
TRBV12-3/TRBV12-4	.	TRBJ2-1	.	TGTGCCAGCAGTTTAAAGCCTATTCTGGGGGAGTACAATGAGCAGTTCTTC	CASSLKPILGEYNEQFF
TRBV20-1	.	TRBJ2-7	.	TGCAGTGCTAGAGACCCTGGGATGGCAGATTTTCACGAGCAGTACTTC	CSARDPGMADFHEQYF
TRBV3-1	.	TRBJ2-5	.	TGTGCCAGCAGCCAAGATTGGTTTGTAACTGGCCCCCAAGAGACCCAGTACTTC	CASSQDWFVTGPQETQYF
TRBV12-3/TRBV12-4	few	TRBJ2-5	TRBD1	TGTGCCAGCAGTAGACAGGGGATTTGGGAAGAGACCCAGTACTTC	CASSRQGIWEETQYF
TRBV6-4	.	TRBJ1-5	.	TGTGCCAGCAGTGATTATGGCCCTGGCGATCAGCCCCAGCATTTT	CASSDYGPGDQPQHF
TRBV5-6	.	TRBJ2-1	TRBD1	TGTGCCAGCAGCTCTGAGGACAGGGGGGCTAGGAATGAGCAGTTCTTC	CASSSEDRGARNEQFF
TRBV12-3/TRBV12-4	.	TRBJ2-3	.	TGTGCCAGCACCCACCGGGAGAATGGAGATACGCAGTATTTT	CASTHRENGDTQYF
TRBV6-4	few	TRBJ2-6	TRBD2	TGTGCCAGCAGTGAGGGGACTAGCGCCTCTGGGGCCAACGTCCTGACTTTC	CASSEGTSASGANVLTF
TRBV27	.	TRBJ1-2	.	TGTGCCAGCAGTTTATCAGGGCGGGGCTACACCTTC	CASSLSGRGYTF
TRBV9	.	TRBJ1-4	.	TGTGCCAGCAGCGTAGCGACGACTAATGAAGAACTGTTTTTT	CASSVATTNEELFF
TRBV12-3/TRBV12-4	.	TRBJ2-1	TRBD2	TGTGCCAGCAGTTCAACCTCCAATAGCGGGAGCGTATATGAGCAGTTCTTC	CASSSTSNSGSVYEQFF
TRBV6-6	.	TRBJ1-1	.	TGTGCCAGCAGTTCCTCGAAGGGAGTTGTGAACACTGAAGCTTTCTTT	CASSSSKGVVNTEAFF
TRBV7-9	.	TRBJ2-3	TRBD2	TGTGCCAGCAGCCGTCAACTAGCGTCTAGCACAGATACGCAGTATTTT	CASSRQLASSTDTQYF
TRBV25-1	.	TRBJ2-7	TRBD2	TGTGCCAGCAGCGCCAACCCGGGACTAGCGGGCAATTTCTACGAGCAGTACTTC	CASSANPGLAGNFYEQYF
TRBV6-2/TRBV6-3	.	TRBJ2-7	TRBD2	TGTGCCAGCAGTTACGTTTCTAGCGGTTCCTACGAGCAGTACTTC	CASSYVSSGSYEQYF
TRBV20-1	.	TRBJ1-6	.	TGCAGTGCTTTCCGGGACCCCAATTCACCCCTCCACTTT	CSAFRDPNSPLHF
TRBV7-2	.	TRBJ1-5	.	TGTGCCAGCAGCCAAGTAGGGGCAAATAGCAATCAGCCCCAGCATTTT	CASSQVGANSNQPQHF
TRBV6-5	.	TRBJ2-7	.	TGTGCCAGCAGCATTACAGGGAGCCTTAGGTATGAGCAGTACTTC	CASSITGSLRYEQYF
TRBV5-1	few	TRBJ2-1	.	TGCGCCAGCCAGCAAGGGGTCAGCTCCTACAATGAGCAGTTCTTC	CASQQGVSSYNEQFF
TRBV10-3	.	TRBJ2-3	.	TGTGCCATCAGTGGACAGCCAAGAGATACGCAGTATTTT	CAISGQPRDTQYF
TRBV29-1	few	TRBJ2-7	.	TGCAGCGTTGAATTGGCGGGGAGCTCCTACGAGCAGTACTTC	CSVELAGSSYEQYF